This T cell receptor (beta chain) was recovered during a study of cytomegalovirus exposure and HLA in healthy donors. Study conclusions and caveats: Later on, an analysis tied under 20,000 TCR beta sequences to HLA alleles at 0.05 false discovery rate.

Comments on this clone: What it binds is unknown.

A multiplex PCR was run with 60 Vbeta primers and 13 Jbeta primers. Generated by immunoSEQ multiplex PCR, the TCRdb table keeps only in-frame clones and is missing some. The sample contains over 65,000 clones, around 75% of which appear only once. The source of this sequence is a woman aged 40 to 50 in good health and CMV-seropositive. Sequencing input: PBMCs.

This CDR3 is CASSAPGTSLYNEQFF. Here the CDR3 DNA reads TGTGCCAGCAGCGCACCGGGGACTAGCCTATACAATGAGCAGTTCTTC. This sequence joins TRBV9 and TRBJ2-1; 9 bases agree with TRBD2. Per the germline V gene, CDR1 is SGDLS and CDR2 is YYNGEE. J gave up 4 bases and V 3 bases, and 8 bases lay outside the gene matches. The CDR3 is made up of 16 amino acids.